This T cell receptor (beta chain) emerged from a study of T cell responses to AZD1222 COVID-19 vaccine. With respect to this clone: Antigen unknown.

Clones were sequenced by immunoSEQ multiplex PCR, and TCRdb holds only the in-frame ones, with some missing. The sample holds 170,000 or so clones, approximately 95% seen once. The germline CDR1 and CDR2 sequences are SGHDN and FVKESK. This CDR3 region has 14 residues. Trimming took 5 bases from V and 4 from J, leaving 14 bases between them. Whole-study results and caveats: Of the AZD1222 recipients, only five to seven were seropositive at baseline.

The sequence came from an adult who received the MenACWY meningococcal vaccine as a control. V gene TRBV14 combines with J gene TRBJ2-5, with D possibly being TRBD1 (5 bases). Here the sequenced sample was peripheral blood, taken 28 days after the second dose of the MenACWY control vaccine. CDR3 nucleotides: TGTGCCAGCAGCAGTCAGGGTGTCGGAGAGACCCAGTACTTC. It codes for CASSSQGVGETQYF.